Below, 5 T cell receptor beta chains from the same sample are listed, as sequenced in a study of blood T cell repertoires in COVID-19. Using immunoSEQ multiplex PCR, the repertoire was profiled, and TCRdb retains in-frame clones only, with some absent. The sample holds 20,000 to 25,000 clones; roughly nine tenths are singletons and the top ten take around 9.7%. Sequenced: peripheral blood. The receptor set was obtained from a man between 65 and 85 years old with acute or convalescent COVID-19.

This clone has more than one count but fewer than ten. This chain joins TRBV28 and TRBJ2-7; TRBD2 matches at 14 bases. With V trimmed by 8 bases and J by 6 bases, 0 bases remained unmatched. This CDR3 comprises 12 residues. In germline, CDR1 is MDHEN, CDR2 SYDVKM. The CDR3, as DNA: TGTGCCAGCGGACTAGCGGGAGGCGAGCAGTACTTC. It encodes CASGLAGGEQYF.

The genes are TRBV5-1 and TRBJ2-7; TRBD2 is a possible D gene (5 bases). The V end was cut by 5 bases, the J end by 5 bases, with 14 bases between. Germline V lookup: CDR1 SGHRS, CDR2 YFSETQ. The CDR3 has 13 amino acids. The CDR3 coding sequence is TGCGCCAGCAGTAGAACGGGGTTCCACGAGCAGTACTTC. It encodes CASSRTGFHEQYF.

This chain links TRBV29-1 with TRBJ2-1, with 10 positions matching TRBD2. The germline V gene encodes CDR1 SQVTM and CDR2 ANQGSEA. The V segment lost 6 bases and the J segment 6 bases; nucleotides outside the gene matches: 8. The CDR3 runs to 14 residues. The CDR3 region is CSVASGRAVNEQFF. The DNA of the CDR3 is TGCAGCGTGGCCAGCGGGAGGGCCGTCAATGAGCAGTTCTTC.

This clone was counted once. The V gene is TRBV19, the J gene TRBJ2-5; no clear D gene. V was shortened by 5 bases and J by 7 bases, with 14 bases between the two germline ends. The germline V gene encodes CDR1 LNHDA and CDR2 SQIVND (reference sequence). CDR3 length equals 13 residues. The CDR3 reads CASSSGMGGTQYF. CDR3 sequence (DNA): TGTGCCAGTAGTTCGGGTATGGGTGGGACCCAGTACTTC.

The gene calls are TRBV6-4 and TRBJ1-1, with D perhaps matching TRBD1 (6 bases). V dropped 6 bases and J dropped 2 bases, with 16 bases sitting between them. The CDR3 length is 15 residues. Germline assignment: CDR1 MRHNA and CDR2 SNTAGT. The CDR3 here is CASRNLGQLNTEAFF. The CDR3 nucleotides are TGTGCCAGCAGAAACCTCGGACAGTTAAACACTGAAGCTTTCTTT.